Listed below are T cell receptor beta chains from one sample, sequenced in a study of naive and memory T cell subsets. In TCRdb, the UMI-ligation and nested PCR reads were re-called with MiXCR into one record per CDR3 protein. Of tens of thousands of distinct CDR3 sequences in the sample, around 11% were seen once. Source material: naive CD4+ T cells from blood. The receptors stem from a human donor in good health. The CDR3 runs from the conserved cysteine through the conserved F or W. Each record gives: clone size, D gene, J gene, V gene, CDR3 DNA, CDR3 protein. A D gene is named only where the DNA matches it firmly. Clone size is stated in some rows and not others, as once, few, many or a class when expanded.

clone size: -; D gene: TRBD1; J gene: TRBJ2-5; V gene: TRBV7-7; CDR3 DNA: TGTGCTAGCAGCTATACAGGGGTCGGAGAGACCCAGTACTTC; CDR3 protein: CASSYTGVGETQYF
clone size: -; D gene: TRBD1; J gene: TRBJ2-7; V gene: TRBV12-3/TRBV12-4; CDR3 DNA: TGTGCCAGCAGATGGGGACAGGCCTACGAGCAGTACTTC; CDR3 protein: CASRWGQAYEQYF
clone size: few; D gene: TRBD2; J gene: TRBJ2-1; V gene: TRBV4-2; CDR3 DNA: TGTGCCAGCAGCCCCTCCGGGACTAGTAGTGTGAATGAGCAGTTCTTC; CDR3 protein: CASSPSGTSSVNEQFF
clone size: many; D gene: TRBD2; J gene: TRBJ2-7; V gene: TRBV29-1; CDR3 DNA: TGCAGCGTTGAAGCTAGCGGGGTTGGCTACGAGCAGTACTTC; CDR3 protein: CSVEASGVGYEQYF
clone size: -; D gene: -; J gene: TRBJ2-5; V gene: TRBV11-3; CDR3 DNA: TGTGCCAGCAGTTTGGCTCAGGAAGAGACCCAGTACTTC; CDR3 protein: CASSLAQEETQYF
clone size: few; D gene: -; J gene: TRBJ1-5; V gene: TRBV7-9; CDR3 DNA: TGTGCCAGCAGCGGAGCGGGGGGGGATCAGCCCCAGCATTTT; CDR3 protein: CASSGAGGDQPQHF
clone size: -; D gene: -; J gene: TRBJ2-7; V gene: TRBV12-3/TRBV12-4; CDR3 DNA: TGTGCCAGCAGTTTTAGGGCCGACGAGCAGTACTTC; CDR3 protein: CASSFRADEQYF
clone size: many; D gene: -; J gene: TRBJ1-1; V gene: TRBV20-1; CDR3 DNA: TGCAGTGCTGATACACTGAACACTGAAGCTTTCTTT; CDR3 protein: CSADTLNTEAFF
clone size: -; D gene: -; J gene: TRBJ2-7; V gene: TRBV5-6; CDR3 DNA: TGTGCCAGCAGCTTAACAGGAGAACCCTACGAGCAGTACTTC; CDR3 protein: CASSLTGEPYEQYF
clone size: -; D gene: -; J gene: TRBJ2-2; V gene: TRBV2; CDR3 DNA: TGTGCCAGCAGTGCCGTCAGGGAAAACACCGGGGAGCTGTTTTTT; CDR3 protein: CASSAVRENTGELFF
clone size: many; D gene: -; J gene: TRBJ2-1; V gene: TRBV29-1; CDR3 DNA: TGCAGCGTTGCCCCAAGTACCGCGAATGAGCAGTTCTTC; CDR3 protein: CSVAPSTANEQFF
clone size: few; D gene: -; J gene: TRBJ1-6; V gene: TRBV20-1; CDR3 DNA: TGCAGTGCTAAGCCTCAAGACATTCCTAATTCACCCCTCCACTTT; CDR3 protein: CSAKPQDIPNSPLHF
clone size: -; D gene: TRBD1; J gene: TRBJ2-3; V gene: TRBV6-5; CDR3 DNA: TGTGCCAGCAGTAAAATGACAGGGCGCACAGATACGCAGTATTTT; CDR3 protein: CASSKMTGRTDTQYF
clone size: many; D gene: -; J gene: TRBJ2-3; V gene: TRBV20-1; CDR3 DNA: TGCAGTGCTAGGGTCTTGGCAGATACGCAGTATTTT; CDR3 protein: CSARVLADTQYF
clone size: -; D gene: -; J gene: TRBJ1-1; V gene: TRBV30; CDR3 DNA: TGTGCCTGGATTTTGCAGGGAAGGATGAACACTGAAGCTTTCTTT; CDR3 protein: CAWILQGRMNTEAFF
clone size: many; D gene: -; J gene: TRBJ2-3; V gene: TRBV12-3/TRBV12-4; CDR3 DNA: TGTGCCAGCAGGACAGGACTACACACAGATACGCAGTATTTT; CDR3 protein: CASRTGLHTDTQYF
clone size: few; D gene: -; J gene: TRBJ2-3; V gene: TRBV6-5; CDR3 DNA: TGTGCCAGCAGTTACATTTCCGGGAACACAGATACGCAGTATTTT; CDR3 protein: CASSYISGNTDTQYF
clone size: -; D gene: TRBD1; J gene: TRBJ1-2; V gene: TRBV6-6; CDR3 DNA: TGTGCCAGCAGTTACTCTTGGACAGGGGATGGCTACACCTTC; CDR3 protein: CASSYSWTGDGYTF
clone size: many; D gene: TRBD2; J gene: TRBJ2-1; V gene: TRBV27; CDR3 DNA: TGTGCCAGCAGTTCCGGGACTAGCGGGGTCAATGAGCAGTTCTTC; CDR3 protein: CASSSGTSGVNEQFF
clone size: -; D gene: -; J gene: TRBJ1-5; V gene: TRBV19; CDR3 DNA: TGTGCCAGTACAGGGGACACACCCAATCAGCCCCAGCATTTT; CDR3 protein: CASTGDTPNQPQHF
clone size: many; D gene: -; J gene: TRBJ2-1; V gene: TRBV20-1; CDR3 DNA: TGCAGTGCTCAACCTGGACAGGGACTATCCTACAATGAGCAGTTCTTC; CDR3 protein: CSAQPGQGLSYNEQFF
clone size: -; D gene: TRBD2; J gene: TRBJ2-1; V gene: TRBV7-9; CDR3 DNA: TGTGCCAGCAGCCCCGACGGACTAGCGGTCAATGAGCAGTTCTTC; CDR3 protein: CASSPDGLAVNEQFF
clone size: few; D gene: TRBD1; J gene: TRBJ2-5; V gene: TRBV7-9; CDR3 DNA: TGTGCCAGCACCCGACGCGGGACAGGTGAAGAGACCCAGTACTTC; CDR3 protein: CASTRRGTGEETQYF
clone size: -; D gene: TRBD1; J gene: TRBJ2-4; V gene: TRBV7-9; CDR3 DNA: TGTGCCAGCAGCTCCGTCCCGGGACAGGAAAACATTCAGTACTTC; CDR3 protein: CASSSVPGQENIQYF
clone size: few; D gene: -; J gene: TRBJ1-6; V gene: TRBV3-1; CDR3 DNA: TGTGCCAGCAGCCGCGGGACTGTCTTCCACTTT; CDR3 protein: CASSRGTVFHF
clone size: many; D gene: -; J gene: TRBJ2-2; V gene: TRBV12-3/TRBV12-4; CDR3 DNA: TGTGCCAGCAGTTTTGTAGGAGTCAACACCGGGGAGCTGTTTTTT; CDR3 protein: CASSFVGVNTGELFF
clone size: -; D gene: TRBD2; J gene: TRBJ2-5; V gene: TRBV7-2; CDR3 DNA: TGTGCCAGCAGCTTCGGGACTAGCGTGGGGGGCCAGTACTTC; CDR3 protein: CASSFGTSVGGQYF
clone size: few; D gene: -; J gene: TRBJ2-5; V gene: TRBV6-2/TRBV6-3; CDR3 DNA: TGTGCCAGCAGTTCTTGGAGGGTGGGGGCGAGCGAGACCCAGTACTTC; CDR3 protein: CASSSWRVGASETQYF
clone size: -; D gene: TRBD1; J gene: TRBJ2-7; V gene: TRBV20-1; CDR3 DNA: TGCAGTGCTACCCTACCCGGGACAGGGGCGTTTGGGCAGTACTTC; CDR3 protein: CSATLPGTGAFGQYF
clone size: -; D gene: -; J gene: TRBJ2-7; V gene: TRBV7-9; CDR3 DNA: TGTGCCAGCAGCCCAAACCATGAGCAGTACTTC; CDR3 protein: CASSPNHEQYF
clone size: many; D gene: -; J gene: TRBJ2-4; V gene: TRBV20-1; CDR3 DNA: TGCAGTGCTAGAGACCCCCTAGACTTAGCCAAAAACATTCAGTACTTC; CDR3 protein: CSARDPLDLAKNIQYF
clone size: many; D gene: -; J gene: TRBJ2-7; V gene: TRBV6-5; CDR3 DNA: TGTGCCAGCAAAAGGGCCGGGGTAGGACAGCTCTACGAGCAGTACTTC; CDR3 protein: CASKRAGVGQLYEQYF
clone size: few; D gene: -; J gene: TRBJ1-1; V gene: TRBV7-6; CDR3 DNA: TGTGCCAGCAGTCGTATGGGGGCTGCTGAAGCTTTCTTT; CDR3 protein: CASSRMGAAEAFF
clone size: few; D gene: TRBD1; J gene: TRBJ1-6; V gene: TRBV6-6; CDR3 DNA: TGTGCCAGCAGTTACCAGGGGGGAGGGTCACCCCTCCACTTT; CDR3 protein: CASSYQGGGSPLHF
clone size: -; D gene: TRBD1; J gene: TRBJ1-4; V gene: TRBV12-3/TRBV12-4; CDR3 DNA: TGTGCCAGCAGTACAGGGGGGCCTCGAGAAAAACTGTTTTTT; CDR3 protein: CASSTGGPREKLFF
clone size: -; D gene: -; J gene: TRBJ2-5; V gene: TRBV6-5; CDR3 DNA: TGTGCCAGCAGTTACTCGATGGCTGGGGAGACCCAGTACTTC; CDR3 protein: CASSYSMAGETQYF
clone size: few; D gene: -; J gene: TRBJ1-4; V gene: TRBV28; CDR3 DNA: TGTGCCAGCAGTGTGCAGTATTTGTCTGAAAAACTGTTTTTT; CDR3 protein: CASSVQYLSEKLFF
clone size: few; D gene: -; J gene: TRBJ2-1; V gene: TRBV24-1; CDR3 DNA: TGTGCCACCAGTGATAATTTTAGAGACAATGAGCAGTTCTTC; CDR3 protein: CATSDNFRDNEQFF
clone size: -; D gene: -; J gene: TRBJ2-6; V gene: TRBV5-4; CDR3 DNA: TGTGCCAGCAGCTTGGTGATAGCAGACTCTGGGGCCAACGTCCTGACTTTC; CDR3 protein: CASSLVIADSGANVLTF
clone size: many; D gene: -; J gene: TRBJ2-5; V gene: TRBV20-1; CDR3 DNA: TGCAGTGCCAGTCAGGGCGGAGAGACCCAGTACTTC; CDR3 protein: CSASQGGETQYF
clone size: -; D gene: TRBD1; J gene: TRBJ1-1; V gene: TRBV5-4; CDR3 DNA: TGTGCCAGCAGCAACAGACAGGGGAAGGCTTTCTTT; CDR3 protein: CASSNRQGKAFF
clone size: -; D gene: -; J gene: TRBJ1-5; V gene: TRBV5-1; CDR3 DNA: TGCGCCAGCAGCTTGTTGGGGGGCGGCAATCAGCCCCAGCATTTT; CDR3 protein: CASSLLGGGNQPQHF
clone size: -; D gene: -; J gene: TRBJ2-1; V gene: TRBV14; CDR3 DNA: TGTGCCAGCAGCCAAGAAGCTAGCGTACAATTCTTC; CDR3 protein: CASSQEASVQFF
clone size: -; D gene: -; J gene: TRBJ1-3; V gene: TRBV4-3; CDR3 DNA: TGCGCCAGCAGCCAAGATCTGAAGGGAAACACCATATATTTT; CDR3 protein: CASSQDLKGNTIYF
clone size: -; D gene: TRBD2; J gene: TRBJ2-7; V gene: TRBV5-1; CDR3 DNA: TGCGCCAGCAGCTTGTCGACTAGCGGCTCCTACGAGCAGTACTTC; CDR3 protein: CASSLSTSGSYEQYF
clone size: -; D gene: -; J gene: TRBJ1-3; V gene: TRBV7-2; CDR3 DNA: TGTGCCAGCAGCTTAATGGACCCTGGAAACACCATATATTTT; CDR3 protein: CASSLMDPGNTIYF
clone size: many; D gene: -; J gene: TRBJ2-3; V gene: TRBV18; CDR3 DNA: TGTGCCAGCTCGTACGCGGGGACTGATCAGAATACGCAGTATTTT; CDR3 protein: CASSYAGTDQNTQYF
clone size: few; D gene: -; J gene: TRBJ2-7; V gene: TRBV7-9; CDR3 DNA: TGTGCCAGCAGCTTGGGGCAATCCTACTACGAGCAGTACTTC; CDR3 protein: CASSLGQSYYEQYF
clone size: -; D gene: -; J gene: TRBJ1-2; V gene: TRBV19; CDR3 DNA: TGTGCCAGTAGTAGCTCCGGACAGTTTGGCTACACCTTC; CDR3 protein: CASSSSGQFGYTF
clone size: -; D gene: TRBD1; J gene: TRBJ1-2; V gene: TRBV20-1; CDR3 DNA: TGCAGTGCTGGGGACAGTGCTAACTATGGCTACACCTTC; CDR3 protein: CSAGDSANYGYTF
clone size: -; D gene: -; J gene: TRBJ1-1; V gene: TRBV30; CDR3 DNA: TGTGCCTGGAGTGTACGTCGGGGGTGGACTGAAGCTTTCTTT; CDR3 protein: CAWSVRRGWTEAFF
clone size: few; D gene: -; J gene: TRBJ2-7; V gene: TRBV20-1; CDR3 DNA: TGCAGTGCTAGAGAGGCAGGGGCCCACTACGAGCAGTACTTC; CDR3 protein: CSAREAGAHYEQYF
clone size: many; D gene: TRBD2; J gene: TRBJ2-7; V gene: TRBV6-5; CDR3 DNA: TGTGCCAGCAGCCCAGCGGGAGATAAAAACTACGAGCAGTACTTC; CDR3 protein: CASSPAGDKNYEQYF